This passage covers 15 T cell receptor beta chains from one sample sequenced in a study of CD8+CD57+ T cells in acquired aplastic anemia. For sequencing, patients were chosen who had shown expansion of CD8+CD57+ cells by flow cytometry. The study profiled TCR beta VDJ and CDR3 using genomic DNA as template. TCRdb reprocessed the reads via MiXCR and lists one record per CDR3 protein. The sample carries around 430,000 distinct CDR3 sequences, roughly 34% recorded once. Sequenced sample: sorted CD4+, CD8+, or CD8+CD57+ T cells (not recorded which) from PBMCs. The origin of the receptors is a human donor with aplastic anemia.

This clonotype was found a few times. This chain joins TRBV20-1 and TRBJ2-7, with 16 bases matching TRBD2. Germline V gene data show CDR1 as DFQATT and CDR2 as SNEGSKA (reference sequence). This CDR3 is built from 18 residues. The V gene end was trimmed by 0 bases and the J gene end by 4 bases; junction bases not matched to a gene: 9. The CDR3 region has the DNA TGCAGTGCTAGAGAGGGACTAGCGGGAGGGCCTAATAGGTACGAGCAGTACTTC. It translates to CSAREGLAGGPNRYEQYF.

This clonotype was detected only a few times. The rearrangement uses TRBV14 and TRBJ2-2; no firm D call. Germline-derived CDR1 and CDR2 are SGHDN and FVKESK. The V end was cut by 3 bases, the J end by 6 bases, with 11 bases between. The CDR3 spans 14 residues. CDR3 amino acids: CASSQFDSSGELFF. In DNA, the CDR3 is TGTGCCAGCAGCCAGTTCGACTCGTCCGGGGAGCTGTTTTTT.

This clonotype was seen ten or more times. The chain is built from TRBV20-1 and TRBJ1-5; perhaps TRBD1 as D (5 bases). The germline V and J ends were trimmed by 4 bases and 2 bases, with 12 bases remaining between them. The CDR3 length is 14 residues. The germline CDR1 and CDR2 sequences are DFQATT and SNEGSKA (reference sequence). CDR3 DNA: TGCAGTGCTACCCAAGGGGACGGCAATCAGCCCCAGCATTTT. It yields the protein CSATQGDGNQPQHF.

Only a few counts were recorded for this clonotype. At one end, the junction sequence differs from germline, possibly due to a read error. The rearrangement links TRBV10-3 to TRBJ2-2; a weak D match, TRBD2 (6 bases). This CDR3 has 12 residues. Germline V CDR1 and CDR2: ENHRY, SYGVKD. The CDR3 bases are TGTGCCAGCAGCGACAGCACCGGGGGGCTGTTTTTT. Protein product: CASSDSTGGLFF.

The chain links TRBV30 to TRBJ2-3; D gene uncertain. There are 16 residues in the CDR3. With 0 bases removed from V and 3 bases from J, the gap between germline ends came to 16 bases. Germline V lookup: CDR1 GTSNPN, CDR2 SVGIG (reference sequence). CDR3 in amino acids: CAWSVSPISETDTQYF. The CDR3 DNA is TGTGCCTGGAGTGTATCCCCAATTTCGGAGACAGATACGCAGTATTTT.

This clonotype was seen a single time. The chain uses TRBV29-1 and TRBJ1-2; perhaps TRBD1 as D (5 bases). The CDR3 spans 12 residues. Looked up from germline, CDR1 is SQVTM and CDR2 is ANQGSEA. Trimming took off 8 bases at V and 8 bases at J, with 18 bases between the two ends. CDR3 nucleotide sequence: TGCAGCCCCCGGGCTGGGGCCTACGGCTACACCTTC. Its protein is CSPRAGAYGYTF.

This clonotype was found a few times. The J gene is TRBJ2-3, the V gene TRBV12-3 or TRBV12-4; 8 bases are a match to TRBD2. The CDR3 contains 14 residues. V trimming: 7 bases; J trimming: 0 bases; junction bases outside the gene matches: 3. The CDR3 here is CASKTSGSTDTQYF. For the CDR3, the DNA is TGTGCCAGCAAAACTAGCGGAAGCACAGATACGCAGTATTTT.

The chain couples TRBV15 to TRBJ1-2, with TRBD1 matching over 8 bases. CDR1 is LNHNV and CDR2 is YYDKDF in the germline V gene (reference sequence). V shed 2 bases, J shed 4 bases, and the junction held 3 bases outside the gene matches. CDR3 length: 14 amino acids. Here the CDR3 DNA reads TGTGCCACCAGCAGAACAGGGGGAGGCTATGGCTACACCTTC. Translated: CATSRTGGGYGYTF.

Regarding this clonotype: This CDR3 fails to terminate in the conserved phenylalanine or tryptophan, so it likely reflects a read error. V is TRBV5-6 and J is TRBJ1-2, with D maybe TRBD1 (5 bases). The CDR3 extends over 13 amino acids. From germline, CDR1 is SGHDT and CDR2 YYEEEE. V gave up 5 bases and J gave up 9 bases, with 17 bases separating them. CDR3 coding DNA: TGTGCCAGCAGTCTCGGCAGGGAGACACGCTACACCTCC. Protein product: CASSLGRETRYTS.

In this sample, this clonotype turned up once. At one end, the junction sequence differs from germline, possibly due to a read error. V usage is TRBV13 and J usage is TRBJ1-3; possible D gene TRBD1, 5 bases. The V gene's germline CDR1 is PRHDT and CDR2 FYEKMQ (reference sequence). The CDR3 length is 17 residues. The CDR3 protein is CASSLASRGSSRNTIYF. In nucleotides, the CDR3 is TGTGCCAGCAGCTTGGCCTCCCGGGGGAGCTCTAGAAACACCATATATTTT. The variable domain in full, completed from reference TRBV13 and TRBJ1-3, reads AAGVIQSPRHLIKEKRETATLKCYPIPRHDTVYWYQQGPGQDPQFLISFYEKMQSDKGSIPDRFSAQQFSDYHSELNMSSLELGDSALYFCASSLASRGSSRNTIYFGEGSWLTVV.

In its sample, this clonotype was seen many times. The chain joins TRBV11-1 to TRBJ2-7, with 7 bases matching TRBD2. V lost 2 bases to trimming and J lost 1 base; unmatched junction nucleotides: 11. CDR1 SGHAT and CDR2 FQDESV come from the germline V gene (reference sequence). This CDR3 has 17 residues. CDR3 nucleotides: TGTGCCAGCAGCTTACTAGCGGCCCTGGGGGAATCCTACGAGCAGTACTTC. It translates to CASSLLAALGESYEQYF.

This clonotype was found many times. The chain uses TRBV19 and TRBJ1-1; 12 bases are shared with TRBD1. The trim removed 3 bases at V and 6 bases at J, leaving 2 bases unmatched. In germline, CDR1 is LNHDA, CDR2 SQIVND (reference sequence). The CDR3 runs 14 residues. Written as DNA, the CDR3 is TGTGCCAGTAGTATGGGACAGGGGGCGGCTGAAGCTTTCTTT. Amino acids: CASSMGQGAAEAFF.

Many counts were recorded for this clonotype. The rearrangement links TRBV7-9 to TRBJ1-5; 7 nucleotides line up with TRBD1. With V trimmed by 1 base and J by 3 bases, 3 bases remained unmatched. CDR3 length: 15 residues. CDR1 is SEHNR and CDR2 is FQNEAQ in the germline V gene (reference sequence). CDR3 nucleotides: TGTGCCAGCAGCTTAGGGGACAGACCCAATCAGCCCCAGCATTTT. Encoded protein: CASSLGDRPNQPQHF.

This clonotype was recorded at least ten times. The CDR3 region has the DNA TGTGCCAGCAGTTCACCGGGACACACCTACGAGCAGTACTTC. Protein: CASSSPGHTYEQYF. This rearrangement joins TRBV6-5 to TRBJ2-7; D possibly corresponds to TRBD1 (6 bases). The germline CDR1 and CDR2 sequences are MNHEY and SVGAGI. With 4 bases removed from V and 2 bases from J, the gap between germline ends came to 12 bases. CDR3 length: 14 amino acids.

The chain couples TRBV18 to TRBJ1-3; no definite D call. Between the trimmed V and J ends, which lost 3 bases and 4 bases, there was a span of 16 bases. The CDR3 is 16 residues long. Germline CDR1 and CDR2: KGHSH and LQKENI. The CDR3: CASSPTMVETGNTIYF. The DNA for the CDR3 is TGTGCCAGCTCACCGACGATGGTGGAGACCGGAAACACCATATATTTT.